Listed below are T cell receptor beta chains from one sample, sequenced in a study of CD8+CD57+ T cells in acquired aplastic anemia. TCRdb independently ran MiXCR on the reads; one entry per CDR3 protein. The sample has roughly 180,000 distinct CDR3 sequences; roughly 64% are singletons. The sequencing input was sorted CD4+, CD8+, or CD8+CD57+ T cells (not recorded which) from PBMCs. Receptors originate from a human donor with severe aplastic anemia or a healthy control (not recorded which). Each CDR3 is given with its conserved first and last residue. The D gene is left open where the match is weak. A clone size is listed for some rows: how often the clone was seen (once, few, many), or a class if it is expanded.

j_call v_call d_call clone_size cdr3_nt cdr3_aa
TRBJ2-5 TRBV14 TRBD2 - TGTGCCAGCAGCTTGGGACTAGCGGACCAAGAGACCCAGTACTTC CASSLGLADQETQYF
TRBJ1-6 TRBV10-3 - - TGTGCCATCAGTGAGAGGAACGATTCACCCCTCCACTTT CAISERNDSPLHF
TRBJ2-3 TRBV25-1 - - TGTGCCAGCAGTCCCCCCAGACCAGCGGTAACAGATACGCAGTATTTT CASSPPRPAVTDTQYF
TRBJ2-7 TRBV4-1 - many TGCGCCAGCAGCCAACCCGGACCCGCTTACGAGCAGTACTTC CASSQPGPAYEQYF
TRBJ2-1 TRBV12-3/TRBV12-4 - - TGTGCCAGCAGTTGGCGAGTGAATGACAATGAGCAGTTCTTC CASSWRVNDNEQFF
TRBJ2-7 TRBV20-1 TRBD1 - TGCAGTGCTAGAGATTGGACAGGGTACGACGAGCAGTACTTC CSARDWTGYDEQYF
TRBJ1-6 TRBV9 - - TGTGCCAGCAGCGCTAAGTATAATTCACCCCTCCACTTT CASSAKYNSPLHF
TRBJ2-3 TRBV24-1 - many TGTGCCACCAGTGAAAGGGGGGGGGATACGCAGTATTTT CATSERGGDTQYF
TRBJ2-1 TRBV10-3 - - TGTGCCATCAGGGATACAGGGTACGAGCAGTTCTTC CAIRDTGYEQFF
TRBJ2-7 TRBV5-1 TRBD2 - TGCGCCAGCACCCAGACTAGCGGAACGATCTACGAGCAGTACTTC CASTQTSGTIYEQYF
TRBJ2-7 TRBV20-1 TRBD2 - TGCAGTGCTAGTCTGGCGGGAGATGGGTACTTC CSASLAGDGYF
TRBJ1-2 TRBV29-1 - few TGCAGCGTATCAACCCCCAGCGAGGGCTTC CSVSTPSEGF
TRBJ2-7 TRBV20-1 TRBD1 - TGCAGTGCCGCCGGGACAGGCTACGAGCAGTACTTC CSAAGTGYEQYF